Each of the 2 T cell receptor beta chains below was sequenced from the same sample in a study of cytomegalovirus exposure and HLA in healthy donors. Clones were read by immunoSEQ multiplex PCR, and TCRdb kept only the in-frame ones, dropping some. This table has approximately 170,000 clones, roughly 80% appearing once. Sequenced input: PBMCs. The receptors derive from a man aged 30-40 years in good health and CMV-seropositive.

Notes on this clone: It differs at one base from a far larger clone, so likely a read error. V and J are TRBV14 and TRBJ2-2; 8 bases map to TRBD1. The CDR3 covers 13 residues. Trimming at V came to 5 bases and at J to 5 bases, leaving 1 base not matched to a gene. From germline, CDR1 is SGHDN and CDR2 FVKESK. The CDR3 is CASSYRGTGELFF. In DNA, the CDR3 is TGTGCCAGCAGCTACAGGGGGACCGGGGAGCTGTTTTTT.

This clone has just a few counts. CDR3 DNA sequence: TGCGCCAGCAGCTTCGAGGCGGCGCGCACTGAAGCTTTCTTT. As protein: CASSFEAARTEAFF. The chain couples TRBV5-1 to TRBJ1-1, with D unclear. The V gene's germline CDR1 is SGHRS and CDR2 YFSETQ. CDR3 length: 14 residues. Trimming left V 2 bases short and J 4 bases short, with 12 bases between.